What follows is one TCR beta chain and its context. Its cognate antigen is unknown. The sample originates from a study of T cell repertoires in cytomegalovirus infection. Turning to the study itself: Indications of both CMV infection and matching HLA type were provided by public TCR beta signatures.

Study conclusions and caveats: The ex vivo response was dominated by HLA-C-restricted CMV-specific TCR beta clonotypes. Adding up the frequency of public TCR beta families identified people who carried CMV plus the relevant HLA.

From germline, CDR1 is SGHAT and CDR2 FQNNGV. CDR3 length: 15 amino acids. Unmatched junction bases numbered 7, after V lost 3 bases and J lost 7 bases. One entry per CDR3 protein results from TCRdb running MiXCR on the reads. The sample has about 160,000 distinct CDR3 sequences; 17% are singletons. The chain joins TRBV11-2 to TRBJ2-1, with TRBD1 matching 9 bases. This receptor was obtained from a human donor in good health (CMV status not recorded). Some clones in this sample may be carry-over from other donors' samples. Input material: CD8+ T cells from PBMCs. The CDR3 nucleotides read TGTGCCAGCAGCTTGTTAGGAGGACAGGGGAATGAGCAGTTCTTC. It yields the protein CASSLLGGQGNEQFF.